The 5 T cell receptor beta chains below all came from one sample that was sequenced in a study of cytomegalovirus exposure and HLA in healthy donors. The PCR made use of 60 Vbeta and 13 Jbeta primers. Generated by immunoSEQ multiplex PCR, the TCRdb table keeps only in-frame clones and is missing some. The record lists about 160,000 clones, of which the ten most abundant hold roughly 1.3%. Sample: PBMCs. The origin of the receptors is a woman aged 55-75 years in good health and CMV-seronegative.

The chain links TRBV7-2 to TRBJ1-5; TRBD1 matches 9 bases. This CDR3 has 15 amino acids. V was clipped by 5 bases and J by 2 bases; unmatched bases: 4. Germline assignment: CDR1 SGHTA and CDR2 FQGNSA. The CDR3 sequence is CASSTDRGGNQPQHF. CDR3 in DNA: TGTGCCAGCAGCACGGACAGGGGAGGCAATCAGCCCCAGCATTTT.

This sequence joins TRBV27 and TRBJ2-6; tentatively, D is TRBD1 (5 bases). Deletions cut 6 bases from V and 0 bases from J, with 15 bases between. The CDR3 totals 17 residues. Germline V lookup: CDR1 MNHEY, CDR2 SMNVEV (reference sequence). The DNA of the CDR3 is TGTGCCAGCAGATTTCGGACAAATCCCTCTGGGGCCAACGTCCTGACTTTC. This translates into CASRFRTNPSGANVLTF.

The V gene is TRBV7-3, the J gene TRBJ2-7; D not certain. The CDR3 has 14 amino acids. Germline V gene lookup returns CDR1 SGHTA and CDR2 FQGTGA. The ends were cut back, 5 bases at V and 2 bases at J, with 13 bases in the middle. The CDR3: CASSPYAATYEQYF. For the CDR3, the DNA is TGTGCCAGCAGCCCGTACGCAGCGACCTACGAGCAGTACTTC.

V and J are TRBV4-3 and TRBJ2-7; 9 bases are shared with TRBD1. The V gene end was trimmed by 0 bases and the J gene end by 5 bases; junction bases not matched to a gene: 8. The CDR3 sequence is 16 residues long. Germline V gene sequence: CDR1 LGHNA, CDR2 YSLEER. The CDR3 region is CASSQDWTDRGDEQYF. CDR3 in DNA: TGCGCCAGCAGCCAAGATTGGACGGACAGGGGAGACGAGCAGTACTTC.

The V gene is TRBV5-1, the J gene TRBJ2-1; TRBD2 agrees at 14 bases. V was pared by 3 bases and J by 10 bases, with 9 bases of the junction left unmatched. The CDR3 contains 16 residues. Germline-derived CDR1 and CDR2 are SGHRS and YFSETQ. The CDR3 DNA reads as TGCGCCAGCAGCTCTGGAGGGGGACTAGCGGGGGTGGAGCAGTTCTTC. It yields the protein CASSSGGGLAGVEQFF.